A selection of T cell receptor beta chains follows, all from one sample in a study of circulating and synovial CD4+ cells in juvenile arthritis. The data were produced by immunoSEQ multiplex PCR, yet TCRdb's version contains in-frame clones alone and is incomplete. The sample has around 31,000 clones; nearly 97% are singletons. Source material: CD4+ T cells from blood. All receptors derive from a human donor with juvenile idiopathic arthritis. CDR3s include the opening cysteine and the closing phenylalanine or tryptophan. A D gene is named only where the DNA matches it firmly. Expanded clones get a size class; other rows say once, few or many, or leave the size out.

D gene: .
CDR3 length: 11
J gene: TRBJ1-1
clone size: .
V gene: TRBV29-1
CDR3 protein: CSVRNPPEAFF
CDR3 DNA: TGCAGCGTGCGCAATCCCCCTGAAGCTTTCTTT

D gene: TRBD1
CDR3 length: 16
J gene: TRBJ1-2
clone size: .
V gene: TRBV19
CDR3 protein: CASSIGQGFLSYGYTF
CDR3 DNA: TGTGCCAGTAGTATCGGACAGGGTTTCCTTAGCTATGGCTACACCTTC

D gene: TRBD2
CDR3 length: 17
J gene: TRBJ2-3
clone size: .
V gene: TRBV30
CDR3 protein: CAWSRTSGGTRTDTQYF
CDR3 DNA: TGTGCCTGGAGTCGGACTAGCGGGGGGACTCGCACAGATACGCAGTATTTT

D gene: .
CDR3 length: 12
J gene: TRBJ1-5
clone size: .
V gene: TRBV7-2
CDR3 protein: CASSSQNQPQHF
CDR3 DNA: TGTGCCAGCAGCTCCCAGAATCAGCCCCAGCATTTT

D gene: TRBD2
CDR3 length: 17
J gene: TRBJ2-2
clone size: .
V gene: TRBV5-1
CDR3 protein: CASGRAGGTTVTGELFF
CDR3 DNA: TGCGCCAGCGGGCGAGCGGGAGGTACGACCGTCACCGGGGAGCTGTTTTTT

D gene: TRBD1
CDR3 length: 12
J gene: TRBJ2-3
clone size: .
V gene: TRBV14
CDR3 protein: CASSPDRGTQYF
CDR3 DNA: TGTGCCAGCAGCCCGGACAGGGGGACGCAGTATTTT

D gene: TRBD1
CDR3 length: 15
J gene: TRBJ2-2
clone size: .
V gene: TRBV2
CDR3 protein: CASSLRTGGPGELFF
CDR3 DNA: TGTGCCAGCAGTCTGCGGACAGGGGGACCCGGGGAGCTGTTTTTT

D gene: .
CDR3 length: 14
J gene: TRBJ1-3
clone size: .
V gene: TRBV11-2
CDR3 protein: CASSPQASGNTIYF
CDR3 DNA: TGTGCCAGCAGCCCCCAAGCCTCTGGAAACACCATATATTTT

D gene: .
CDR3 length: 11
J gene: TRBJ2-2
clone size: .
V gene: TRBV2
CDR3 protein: CASQNTGELFF
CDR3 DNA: TGTGCCAGCCAGAACACCGGGGAGCTGTTTTTT

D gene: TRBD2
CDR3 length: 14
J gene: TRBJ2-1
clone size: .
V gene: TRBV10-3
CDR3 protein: CAISDGTSIDEQFF
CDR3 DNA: TGTGCCATCAGCGACGGGACTAGCATCGATGAGCAGTTCTTC

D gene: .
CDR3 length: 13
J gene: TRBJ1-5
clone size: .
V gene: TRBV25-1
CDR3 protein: CASSAGSNQPQHF
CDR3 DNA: TGTGCCAGCAGTGCGGGGAGCAATCAGCCCCAGCATTTT

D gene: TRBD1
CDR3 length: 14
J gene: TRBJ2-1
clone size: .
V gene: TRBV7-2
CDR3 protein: CASSAQTGDHEQFF
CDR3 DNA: TGTGCCAGCAGCGCCCAAACAGGGGACCATGAGCAGTTCTTC

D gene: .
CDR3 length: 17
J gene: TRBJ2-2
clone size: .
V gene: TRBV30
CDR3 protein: CAWSARPGLLNTGELFF
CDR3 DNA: TGTGCCTGGAGCGCCCGGCCGGGACTCTTGAACACCGGGGAGCTGTTTTTT

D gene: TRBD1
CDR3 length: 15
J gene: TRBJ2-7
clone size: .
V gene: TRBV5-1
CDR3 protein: CASSWGQGGAYEQYF
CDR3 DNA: TGCGCCAGCAGCTGGGGACAGGGGGGAGCCTACGAGCAGTACTTC

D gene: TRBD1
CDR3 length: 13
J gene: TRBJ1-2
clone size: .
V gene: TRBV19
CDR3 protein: CASSIDRGDGYTF
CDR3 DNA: TGTGCCAGTAGTATAGACAGGGGGGACGGCTACACCTTC

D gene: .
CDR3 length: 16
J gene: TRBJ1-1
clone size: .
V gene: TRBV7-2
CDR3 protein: CASSSKTLRGGLGAFF
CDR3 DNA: TGTGCCAGCAGCTCCAAAACCCTTCGGGGAGGGTTGGGGGCTTTCTTT

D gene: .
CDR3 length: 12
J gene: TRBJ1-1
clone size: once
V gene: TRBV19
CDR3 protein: CASRLKQGRAFF
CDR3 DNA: TGTGCCAGTAGACTAAAACAGGGTAGAGCTTTCTTT

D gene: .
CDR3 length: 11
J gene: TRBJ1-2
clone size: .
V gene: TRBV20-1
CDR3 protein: CSATLTLGYTF
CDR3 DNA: TGCAGTGCTACCCTGACTCTCGGCTACACCTTC

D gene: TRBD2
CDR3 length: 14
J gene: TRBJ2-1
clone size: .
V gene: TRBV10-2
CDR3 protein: CASLAGDHYNEQFF
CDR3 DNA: TGCGCCAGCTTAGCGGGAGATCACTACAATGAGCAGTTCTTC

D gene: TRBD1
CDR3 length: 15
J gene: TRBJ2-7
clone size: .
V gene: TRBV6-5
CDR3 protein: CASSGPGQGAYEQYF
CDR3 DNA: TGTGCCAGCAGTGGACCGGGACAGGGGGCCTACGAGCAGTACTTC

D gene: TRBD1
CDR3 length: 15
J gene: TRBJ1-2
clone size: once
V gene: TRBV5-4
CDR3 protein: CASSPGDRGGYGYTF
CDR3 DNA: TGTGCCAGCAGCCCCGGGGACAGGGGGGGGTATGGCTACACCTTC

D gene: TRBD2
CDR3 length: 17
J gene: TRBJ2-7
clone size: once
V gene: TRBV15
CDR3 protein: CATSRQPVAGVVNEQYF
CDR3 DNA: TGTGCCACCAGCAGACAACCCGTAGCGGGAGTCGTCAACGAGCAGTACTTC

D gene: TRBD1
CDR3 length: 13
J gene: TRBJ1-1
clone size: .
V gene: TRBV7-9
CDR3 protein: CASSLGQGARGFF
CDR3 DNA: TGTGCCAGCAGCTTGGGGCAGGGGGCTCGAGGTTTCTTT

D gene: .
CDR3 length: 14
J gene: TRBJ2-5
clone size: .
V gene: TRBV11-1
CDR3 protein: CASSWDSYQETQYF
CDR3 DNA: TGTGCCAGCAGCTGGGACTCCTATCAAGAGACCCAGTACTTC

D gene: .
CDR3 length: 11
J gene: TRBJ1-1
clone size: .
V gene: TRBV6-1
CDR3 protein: CASSRGFEAFF
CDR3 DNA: TGTGCCAGCAGCCGGGGTTTTGAAGCTTTCTTT

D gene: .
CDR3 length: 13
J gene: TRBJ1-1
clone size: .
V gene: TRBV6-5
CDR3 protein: CASNLQGGTEAFF
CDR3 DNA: TGTGCCAGCAACCTACAGGGCGGGACTGAAGCTTTCTTT

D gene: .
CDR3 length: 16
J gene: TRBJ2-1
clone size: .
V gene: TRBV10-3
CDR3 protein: CAISESSGAAYNEQFF
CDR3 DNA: TGTGCCATCAGTGAGTCCAGCGGAGCGGCCTACAATGAGCAGTTCTTC

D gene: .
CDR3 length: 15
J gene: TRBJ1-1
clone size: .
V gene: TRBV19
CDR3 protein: CASSRQVGMNTEAFF
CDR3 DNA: TGTGCCAGTAGCCGACAGGTGGGAATGAACACTGAAGCTTTCTTT